The T cell receptor beta chain described here comes from a study of blood T cell repertoires in COVID-19. In the study overall: The United States, Italy and Spain provided the acute and convalescent COVID-19 samples. Sample material is recorded as cDNA or gDNA derived from T cells, B-cell-depleted T cells, or PBMCs.

CDR3 length: 11 residues. Germline V gives CDR1 SQVTM, CDR2 ANQGSEA. Trimming took off 4 bases at V and 10 bases at J, with 13 bases between the two ends. As processed by the authors: Estimation of nucleated cell counts relied on the amplification of reference gene primers. Produced via immunoSEQ multiplex PCR; TCRdb's table is partial and in-frame only. The V and J calls and clone size come from that table; D and trimming were worked out from the DNA. The data show 270,000 or so clones, with 85% to 90% seen just once and approximately 10% held by the top ten. The TCR was taken from a woman in her 30s with COVID-19, enrolled during active disease. This sequence joins TRBV29-1 and TRBJ1-1; D is undetermined. Sequencing was performed on peripheral blood. DNA for the CDR3: TGCAGCGTTGGGACTCCCCAAGGAGCTTTCTTT. This encodes CSVGTPQGAFF. The full variable domain, completed using reference TRBV29-1 and TRBJ1-1, is SAVISQKPSRDICQRGTSLTIQCQVDSQVTMMFWYRQQPGQSLTLIATANQGSEATYESGFVIDKFPISRPNLTFSTLTVSNMSPEDSSIYLCSVGTPQGAFFGQGTRLTVV.